One and the same sample provided the 28 T cell receptor beta chains below, sequenced in a study of cytomegalovirus exposure and HLA in healthy donors. With 60 Vbeta and 13 Jbeta primers, the PCR was carried out. TCRdb's table, derived via immunoSEQ multiplex PCR, lists solely in-frame clones and lacks some. The sample shows around 180,000 clones, approximately 84% of them seen only once. What was sequenced was PBMCs. The receptors stem from a man between 18 and 35 years old in good health and CMV-seronegative.

Comments on this clone: At the DNA level, this CDR3 is encoded by other sequences in the same sample as well. This chain uses TRBV19 with TRBJ1-4, with TRBD1 matching 9 bases. Germline V gene lookup returns CDR1 LNHDA and CDR2 SQIVND (reference sequence). The CDR3 length is 14 residues. With 6 bases clipped from V and 7 bases from J, the junction kept 6 bases outside the gene matches. CDR3 in amino acids: CASSLQGAGEKLFF. DNA for the CDR3: TGTGCCAGTAGCCTACAGGGGGCAGGTGAAAAACTGTTTTTT.

This clone was counted between two and nine times. This rearrangement joins TRBV5-6 to TRBJ1-3; D possibly corresponds to TRBD1 (5 bases). The CDR3 loop spans 16 amino acids. The germline CDR1 and CDR2 sequences are SGHDT and YYEEEE. V was cut by 1 base and J by 0 bases, with 11 bases left in between. CDR3 in amino acids: CASSLLQAISGNTIYF. The CDR3 DNA reads as TGTGCCAGCAGCTTGTTACAGGCGATCTCTGGAAACACCATATATTTT.

The gene calls are TRBV18 and TRBJ1-2; TRBD1 is a possible D gene (6 bases). V was pared by 6 bases and J by 6 bases, with 14 bases between. The CDR3 is 13 amino acids. CDR1 and CDR2 (germline): KGHSH, LQKENI. The chain's CDR3 is CASSYDRMNGYTF. The CDR3 DNA reads TGTGCCAGCTCTTACGACAGGATGAATGGCTACACCTTC.

The table lists this clone with a few counts. The chain is built from TRBV4-2 and TRBJ1-1, with TRBD1 identical over 7 bases. Germline-derived CDR1 and CDR2 are LGHNA and YNFKEQ. The CDR3 consists of 14 residues. V was clipped by 3 bases and J by 5 bases; unmatched bases: 6. In nucleotides, the CDR3 is TGTGCCAGCAGCCAGGCGACAGGGATGACTGAAGCTTTCTTT. This translates into CASSQATGMTEAFF.

The chain uses TRBV7-2 and TRBJ2-3, with D maybe TRBD1 (5 bases). V was pared by 7 bases and J by 2 bases, with 13 bases between. Germline CDR1 and CDR2: SGHTA and FQGNSA. There are 14 residues in the CDR3. CDR3 loop: CASTTGPNTDTQYF. DNA for the CDR3: TGTGCCAGCACCACAGGACCTAACACAGATACGCAGTATTTT.

This clone showed up just a few times. This rearrangement joins TRBV5-1 to TRBJ2-6; possibly TRBD1 for D (6 bases). From germline, CDR1 is SGHRS and CDR2 YFSETQ. The V end lost 4 bases, the J end lost 8 bases, and 13 bases lay between the germline ends. There are 14 residues in the CDR3. The CDR3 DNA follows: TGCGCCAGCAGCCCCGACAGGCCTCCCAACGTCCTGACTTTC. Residues: CASSPDRPPNVLTF.

The chain links TRBV19 to TRBJ2-2; 7 nucleotides align to TRBD1. CDR3 length equals 14 residues. CDR1 is LNHDA, CDR2 SQIVND, per germline (reference sequence). V shed 7 bases, J shed 4 bases, and the junction held 6 bases outside the gene matches. The CDR3 sequence: CASTDRVVTGELFF. The CDR3, as DNA: TGTGCCAGTACCGACAGGGTGGTCACCGGGGAGCTGTTTTTT.

This chain connects TRBV7-2 to TRBJ1-5; D not resolved. The CDR3 loop spans 13 amino acids. V gave up 7 bases and J gave up 7 bases, with 14 bases separating them. Germline V lookup: CDR1 SGHTA, CDR2 FQGNSA. The CDR3 DNA reads as TGTGCCAGCATCGGGGAACCGGGCCAGCCCCAGCATTTT. As protein: CASIGEPGQPQHF.

The rearrangement uses TRBV19 and TRBJ2-6, with 11 nucleotides matching TRBD1. This CDR3 has 18 amino acids. V lost 3 bases, J lost 3 bases, and 7 bases stayed unmatched. Germline CDR1 is LNHDA and CDR2 is SQIVND (reference sequence). In nucleotides, the CDR3 is TGTGCCAGTAGTATCCCCGGACAGGGGGCGTTTGGGGCCAACGTCCTGACTTTC. Protein product: CASSIPGQGAFGANVLTF.

V gene TRBV6-1 combines with J gene TRBJ2-2; D not resolved. The germline V and J ends were trimmed by 8 bases and 9 bases, with 13 bases remaining between them. There are 12 residues in the CDR3. The germline V gene has CDR1 MNHNS and CDR2 SASEGT. CDR3 sequence reads: CASYLVGRELFF. The CDR3 nucleotides are TGTGCCAGCTACCTCGTGGGCCGGGAGCTGTTTTTT.

The J gene is TRBJ1-6, the V gene TRBV6-5; 7 bases line up with TRBD1. CDR1 MNHEY and CDR2 SVGAGI come from the germline V gene. This CDR3 has 14 residues. V lost 2 bases to trimming and J lost 11 bases; unmatched junction nucleotides: 6. The CDR3 is CASSYEGALAPLHF. CDR3 sequence (DNA): TGTGCCAGCAGTTACGAGGGGGCGTTGGCACCCCTCCACTTT.

This chain joins TRBV18 and TRBJ1-1; tentatively, D is TRBD1 (6 bases). The CDR3 is 13 residues long. Trimming took 4 bases from V and 4 from J, leaving 10 bases between them. Germline loops: CDR1 KGHSH, CDR2 LQKENI. In nucleotides, the CDR3 is TGTGCCAGCTCACGGACAGTGACCACTGAAGCTTTCTTT. It is translated as CASSRTVTTEAFF.

This sequence joins TRBV7-6 and TRBJ2-7, with 11 bases aligning to TRBD2. Trimming cost V 5 bases and J 3 bases; bases outside gene matches: 12. From germline, CDR1 is SGHVS and CDR2 FNYEAQ. The CDR3 sequence is 17 residues long. The CDR3 nucleotides are TGTGCCAGCAGCCCGGGACTAGCGGATCCAAAAGGCTACGAGCAGTACTTC. Protein sequence: CASSPGLADPKGYEQYF.

The genes are TRBV5-1 and TRBJ2-5; TRBD1 agrees at 9 bases. The CDR3 length is 15 residues. J gave up 6 bases and V 4 bases, and 10 bases lay outside the gene matches. CDR1 and CDR2 from the germline V gene are SGHRS and YFSETQ. CDR3 residues: CASSLVAGQGKTQYF. CDR3 nucleotides: TGCGCCAGCAGCCTAGTGGCCGGACAGGGGAAGACCCAGTACTTC.

The J gene is TRBJ2-2, the V gene TRBV7-9, with a weak D call TRBD2 (5 bases). The V gene's germline CDR1 is SEHNR and CDR2 FQNEAQ (reference sequence). V lost 0 bases and J lost 3, with 11 bases in between. There are 16 residues in the CDR3. The CDR3 region has the DNA TGTGCCAGCAGCTTAGCCGCGGGTCGGGACACCGGGGAGCTGTTTTTT. Residues: CASSLAAGRDTGELFF. The full variable domain, in which reference TRBV7-9 and TRBJ2-2 provide the parts outside the CDR3, is DTGVSQNPRHKITKRGQNVTFRCDPISEHNRLYWYRQTLGQGPEFLTYFQNEAQLEKSRLLSDRFSAERPKGSFSTLEIQRTEQGDSAMYLCASSLAAGRDTGELFFGEGSRLTVL.

The V and J genes are TRBV19 and TRBJ2-7, with TRBD1 identical over 8 bases. The ends lost 3 bases at V and 3 bases at J; junction bases unmatched: 7. Germline CDR1 LNHDA, CDR2 SQIVND (reference sequence). There are 15 residues in the CDR3. The CDR3 loop reads CASSIAGTGNYEQYF. CDR3 DNA: TGTGCCAGTAGTATTGCCGGGACAGGAAACTACGAGCAGTACTTC.

The rearrangement links TRBV2 to TRBJ2-2; D possibly corresponds to TRBD2 (7 bases). There are 14 residues in the CDR3. The V and J ends lost 6 bases and 5 bases respectively, with 13 bases between them. CDR1 SNHLY and CDR2 FYNNEI come from the germline V gene. CDR3 nucleotides: TGTGCCAGCAGCGGCCGGGGGGCAACCGGGGAGCTGTTTTTT. Amino acids: CASSGRGATGELFF.

This clone has a single count. The chain joins TRBV2 to TRBJ2-7; D is possibly TRBD1 (6 bases). The V gene's germline CDR1 is SNHLY and CDR2 FYNNEI. The CDR3 extends over 14 amino acids. The ends were cut back, 4 bases at V and 3 bases at J, with 13 bases in the middle. The CDR3 DNA is TGTGCCAGCAGTGGGGGGACACTTAACTACGAGCAGTACTTC. It codes for CASSGGTLNYEQYF.

The chain couples TRBV6-5 to TRBJ2-5, with D possibly being TRBD2 (6 bases). The CDR3 runs to 16 residues. V was pared by 2 bases and J by 4 bases, with 17 bases between. In germline, CDR1 is MNHEY, CDR2 SVGAGI. The CDR3 DNA reads as TGTGCCAGCAGTTACGGGACTGAAATGGTTGGAGAGACCCAGTACTTC. It encodes CASSYGTEMVGETQYF.

V and J are TRBV6-5 and TRBJ1-1, with a possible D match to TRBD1 (5 bases). CDR1 is MNHEY and CDR2 is SVGAGI in the germline V gene. Trimming removed 7 bases at V and 4 bases at J, with 13 bases between. The CDR3 runs 13 residues. This CDR3 is CASKVTGSTEAFF. In DNA, the CDR3 is TGTGCCAGCAAAGTAACAGGCAGCACTGAAGCTTTCTTT.

This chain connects TRBV6-5 to TRBJ2-7, with D possibly matching TRBD1 (5 bases). Looked up from germline, CDR1 is MNHEY and CDR2 is SVGAGI. V was trimmed by 0 bases and J by 1 base, leaving 10 bases between them. This CDR3 contains 15 residues. CDR3: CASSYSGELSYEQYF. CDR3 coding DNA: TGTGCCAGCAGTTACTCAGGGGAACTTTCCTACGAGCAGTACTTC.

This chain links TRBV4-1 with TRBJ2-2; TRBD2 aligns across 8 bases. The CDR3 covers 13 residues. V lost 4 bases to trimming and J lost 6 bases; unmatched junction nucleotides: 1. Looked up from germline, CDR1 is MGHRA and CDR2 is YSYEKL. The CDR3 protein is CASSPGGAGELFF. The CDR3 DNA sequence: TGCGCCAGCAGCCCCGGGGGGGCCGGGGAGCTGTTTTTT.

The DNA for the CDR3 is TGCAGCGTTGAAGGAGGAAACAATGAGCAGTTCTTC. It translates to CSVEGGNNEQFF. This rearrangement joins TRBV29-1 to TRBJ2-1; D unresolved. The CDR3 runs 12 residues. The V end was cut by 1 base, the J end by 5 bases, with 6 bases between. Per germline, CDR1 SQVTM and CDR2 ANQGSEA.

V is TRBV29-1 and J is TRBJ2-2; D may be TRBD2 (6 bases). The germline V and J ends were trimmed by 7 bases and 10 bases, with 19 bases remaining between them. Germline CDR1 and CDR2: SQVTM and ANQGSEA. This CDR3 has 13 amino acids. The DNA of the CDR3 is TGCAGCGCTGCGGGGCTAATGTACGAGGAGCTGTTTTTT. This codes for CSAAGLMYEELFF.

This rearrangement joins TRBV7-9 to TRBJ1-2; 7 bases are a match to TRBD1. J was trimmed by 7 bases and V by 6 bases; bases with no gene match: 20. The CDR3 sequence is 17 residues long. The germline CDR1 and CDR2 sequences are SEHNR and FQNEAQ (reference sequence). The CDR3, as DNA: TGTGCCAGCAGAAGCACCCGCGCGGGCAGGGGGTACGGTGGCTACACCTTC. Translated, it gives CASRSTRAGRGYGGYTF. Complete variable domain (other parts from reference TRBV7-9 and TRBJ1-2): DTGVSQNPRHKITKRGQNVTFRCDPISEHNRLYWYRQTLGQGPEFLTYFQNEAQLEKSRLLSDRFSAERPKGSFSTLEIQRTEQGDSAMYLCASRSTRAGRGYGGYTFGSGTRLTVV.

The chain recombines TRBV5-6 with TRBJ2-6; TRBD1 matches at 7 bases. The ends lost 4 bases at V and 2 bases at J; junction bases unmatched: 9. CDR3 length equals 17 residues. CDR1 is SGHDT and CDR2 is YYEEEE in the germline V gene. CDR3 bases: TGTGCCAGCAGCACCCCGGGAAGGGGGCCTGGGGCCAACGTCCTGACTTTC. Amino acid sequence: CASSTPGRGPGANVLTF.

V and J are TRBV27 and TRBJ2-3; no clear D gene. Trimming left V 5 bases short and J 6 bases short, with 21 bases between. Germline CDR1 and CDR2: MNHEY and SMNVEV (reference sequence). CDR3 length equals 16 residues. The CDR3 is CASSDIVAGPGDTQYF. CDR3 in DNA: TGTGCCAGCAGTGATATCGTGGCAGGTCCTGGCGATACGCAGTATTTT.

In nucleotides, the CDR3 is TGTGCCAGCAGCCATGTCGTGTCGCGGGGGAACACCGGGGAGCTGTTTTTT. Translated, it gives CASSHVVSRGNTGELFF. This chain connects TRBV4-2 to TRBJ2-2, with D possibly being TRBD2 (6 bases). The germline CDR1 and CDR2 sequences are LGHNA and YNFKEQ. The length of the CDR3 is 17 residues. V shed 3 bases and J shed 1 base, with 15 bases lying between them.